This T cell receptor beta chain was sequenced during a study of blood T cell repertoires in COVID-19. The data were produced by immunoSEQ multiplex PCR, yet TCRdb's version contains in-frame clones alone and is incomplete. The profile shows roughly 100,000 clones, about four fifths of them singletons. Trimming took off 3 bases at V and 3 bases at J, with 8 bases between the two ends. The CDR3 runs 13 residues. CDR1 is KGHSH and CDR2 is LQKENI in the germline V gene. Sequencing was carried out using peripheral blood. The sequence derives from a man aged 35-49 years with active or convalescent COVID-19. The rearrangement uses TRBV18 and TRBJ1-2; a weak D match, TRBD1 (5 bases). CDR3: CASSPETDYGYTF. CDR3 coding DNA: TGTGCCAGCTCACCTGAGACAGACTATGGCTACACCTTC. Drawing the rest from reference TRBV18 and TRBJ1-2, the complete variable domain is NAGVMQNPRHLVRRRGQEARLRCSPMKGHSHVYWYRQLPEEGLKFMVYLQKENIIDESGMPKERFSAEFPKEGPSILRIQQVVRGDSAAYFCASSPETDYGYTFGSGTRLTVV.